The 8 T cell receptor beta chains presented below share a single source sample, sequenced in a study of OX40 agonist ivuxolimab in advanced cancers. Profiling relied on immunoSEQ multiplex PCR, and the TCRdb table lists in-frame clones only, not all of them. Seen here are 55,000 to 65,000 clones, about 90% observed once, and the top ten hold 11% to 15%. The sample was CD4+ or CD8+ T cells sorted from blood, taken in a trial of the OX40 agonist ivuxolimab. These receptors were collected from an adult with an advanced solid tumor such as melanoma, head and neck, liver or kidney cancer.

The chain recombines TRBV10-3 with TRBJ2-3; D gene uncertain. The CDR3 is 15 residues long. Trimming cost V 4 bases and J 4 bases, with 15 bases left between them. Per the germline V gene, CDR1 is ENHRY and CDR2 is SYGVKD. This CDR3 is CAISGRPGSADTQYF. CDR3 nucleotides: TGTGCCATCAGTGGCCGACCCGGGTCTGCAGATACGCAGTATTTT.

This chain links TRBV5-1 with TRBJ2-2; D is possibly TRBD2 (6 bases). V was shortened by 5 bases and J by 2 bases, with 13 bases between the two germline ends. This CDR3 region has 15 residues. The V gene's germline CDR1 is SGHRS and CDR2 YFSETQ. The CDR3 nucleotides are TGCGCCAGCAGTTGGGACTTCTTAAACACCGGGGAGCTGTTTTTT. Translation: CASSWDFLNTGELFF.

V is TRBV6-5 and J is TRBJ1-1, with TRBD1 matching 7 bases. V lost 2 bases, J lost 1 base, and 7 bases stayed unmatched. Germline V gene sequence: CDR1 MNHEY, CDR2 SVGAGI. The CDR3 is 16 amino acids. CDR3 bases: TGTGCCAGCAGTTACGACTCGACAGGGCCGAACACTGAAGCTTTCTTT. It specifies CASSYDSTGPNTEAFF.

The genes are TRBV28 and TRBJ2-2; 10 bases fit TRBD1. There are 20 residues in the CDR3. Germline V lookup: CDR1 MDHEN, CDR2 SYDVKM. Trimming at V came to 6 bases and at J to 1 base, leaving 17 bases not matched to a gene. CDR3 region: CASSRLPGQGTALNTGELFF. In DNA form, the CDR3 reads TGTGCCAGCAGCCGACTTCCGGGACAGGGGACCGCTTTGAACACCGGGGAGCTGTTTTTT.

This chain joins TRBV7-9 and TRBJ2-1; 8 bases match TRBD2. Germline CDR1 reads SEHNR; CDR2 reads FQNEAQ (reference sequence). CDR3 length: 15 amino acids. The V segment lost 5 bases and the J segment 7 bases; nucleotides outside the gene matches: 10. The CDR3 loop reads CASSGAGVPLNEQFF. The CDR3 nucleotides read TGTGCCAGCAGCGGAGCGGGAGTCCCCCTTAATGAGCAGTTCTTC.

The chain links TRBV5-6 to TRBJ2-3; a weak D match, TRBD2 (6 bases). The CDR3 covers 16 residues. Germline V CDR1 and CDR2: SGHDT, YYEEEE. Deletions cut 1 base from V and 1 base from J, with 13 bases between. This CDR3 reads CASSLRAGWGTDTQYF. DNA for the CDR3: TGTGCCAGCAGCTTGAGGGCGGGATGGGGCACAGATACGCAGTATTTT.

The V and J genes are TRBV14 and TRBJ2-1; 13 nucleotides match TRBD2. The junction had 7 bases not matched to a gene; V was cut back by 4 bases and J by 4 bases. Germline CDR1 and CDR2: SGHDN and FVKESK. The CDR3 has 17 residues. Written as DNA, the CDR3 is TGTGCCAGCAGCCGCGTTACGGGACTAGCGGGGTACAATGAGCAGTTCTTC. Translation gives CASSRVTGLAGYNEQFF.

The chain links TRBV7-6 to TRBJ1-1; D unresolved. This CDR3 is built from 12 residues. V lost 5 bases to trimming and J lost 8 bases, with 12 bases between them. Germline lookup yields CDR1 SGHVS and CDR2 FNYEAQ. The CDR3 sequence: CASSPSPKEAFF. CDR3 coding DNA: TGTGCCAGCAGCCCCTCTCCGAAAGAAGCTTTCTTT.